A selection of T cell receptor beta chains follows, all from one sample in a study of CD8 T cells in Susac syndrome. MiXCR, applied by TCRdb to the immunoSEQ multiplex PCR reads, yields one record per CDR3 protein. The sample lists some 150,000 distinct CDR3 sequences, approximately 94% seen once, with roughly 0.21% in the top ten. Input material: CD8+ T cells from PBMCs. The source is a human donor with multiple sclerosis. The CDR3 runs from the conserved cysteine through the conserved F or W. D genes are given only for firm matches.

v_gene: TRBV12-3/TRBV12-4
j_gene: TRBJ2-3
d_gene: .
CDR3nt: TGTGCCAGCAGTTTGAACCCTCTAGTGTATGGGCAGTATTTT
CDR3aa: CASSLNPLVYGQYF

v_gene: TRBV2
j_gene: TRBJ2-2
d_gene: .
CDR3nt: TGTGCCAGCTTGGGTACAGGGAGCACCGGGGAGCTGTTTTTT
CDR3aa: CASLGTGSTGELFF

v_gene: TRBV27
j_gene: TRBJ1-1
d_gene: .
CDR3nt: TGTGCCAGCAGTTTTTCGGAGACCACTGAAGCTTTCTTT
CDR3aa: CASSFSETTEAFF

v_gene: TRBV6-6
j_gene: TRBJ1-5
d_gene: .
CDR3nt: TGTGCCAGCGAGGGGGGGGGTCAGCCCCAGCATTTT
CDR3aa: CASEGGGQPQHF

v_gene: TRBV12-3/TRBV12-4
j_gene: TRBJ2-7
d_gene: .
CDR3nt: TGTGCCAGCAGCTTCGGGGTGGGAGGAGAGCAGTACTTC
CDR3aa: CASSFGVGGEQYF

v_gene: TRBV6-2/TRBV6-3
j_gene: TRBJ2-7
d_gene: .
CDR3nt: TGTGCCAGCAGTCCCGGGGGCCCGAAGGATTGGTTTTTC
CDR3aa: CASSPGGPKDWFF

v_gene: TRBV7-9
j_gene: TRBJ2-7
d_gene: .
CDR3nt: TGTGCCAGCAGCTCGACCCGGTCGGACGAGCAGTACTTC
CDR3aa: CASSSTRSDEQYF

v_gene: TRBV29-1
j_gene: TRBJ2-1
d_gene: .
CDR3nt: TGCAGCGTTGAAGAGATTGGGGGCTCGAGCTCCTACAATGAGCAGTTCTTC
CDR3aa: CSVEEIGGSSSYNEQFF

v_gene: TRBV2
j_gene: TRBJ2-3
d_gene: TRBD2
CDR3nt: TGTGCCAGCAGTGACCCGGGGGGGAAAAACACAGATACGCAGTATTTT
CDR3aa: CASSDPGGKNTDTQYF

v_gene: TRBV29-1
j_gene: TRBJ1-1
d_gene: .
CDR3nt: TGCAGCGTTCTACTTGGGGCTGAAGCTTTCTTT
CDR3aa: CSVLLGAEAFF

v_gene: TRBV7-8
j_gene: TRBJ2-1
d_gene: TRBD2
CDR3nt: TGTGCCAGCAGCGACTCCGGGACTAGCCGTGAGCAGTTCTTC
CDR3aa: CASSDSGTSREQFF